These T cell receptor beta chains were read from a single sample in a study of cytomegalovirus exposure and HLA in healthy donors. Some clones are missing from TCRdb's copy, which holds only in-frame ones; the method was immunoSEQ multiplex PCR. The sample has roughly 200,000 clones, roughly 90% seen once. The sequencing sample was made of PBMCs. These receptors originate from a woman between 25 and 40 years old in good health and CMV-seronegative. The CDR3 runs from the conserved cysteine through the conserved F or W. The order of the fields is J gene, D gene, V gene, clone size, CDR3 protein, CDR3 DNA. D genes are given only for firm matches. Where a row states a size, it is once, few, many or the class of an expanded clone; other rows omit it.

TRBJ1-1 | NA | TRBV5-4 | NA | CASSLLPKGNTEAFF | TGTGCCAGCAGCTTATTACCGAAGGGGAATACTGAAGCTTTCTTT
TRBJ2-3 | TRBD2 | TRBV7-3 | NA | CASSLTSGYTDTQYF | TGTGCCAGCAGCTTGACTAGCGGCTACACAGATACGCAGTATTTT
TRBJ2-3 | NA | TRBV28 | NA | CASSLWGGRSSTDTQYF | TGTGCCAGCAGTTTATGGGGCGGGCGCTCTAGCACAGATACGCAGTATTTT
TRBJ2-7 | NA | TRBV11-2 | few | CASSLLSMSEQYF | TGTGCCAGCAGCTTACTGAGTATGAGCGAGCAGTACTTC
TRBJ2-2 | NA | TRBV7-3 | NA | CASSRGGELFF | TGTGCCAGCAGCCGGGGAGGGGAGCTGTTTTTT
TRBJ2-7 | NA | TRBV2 | NA | CASSDSVTTRQYF | TGTGCCAGCAGTGACTCCGTTACTACGAGGCAGTACTTC
TRBJ1-1 | NA | TRBV4-1 | NA | CASSPPGVGDTEAFF | TGCGCCAGCAGCCCCCCAGGGGTTGGCGACACCGAAGCTTTCTTT
TRBJ1-5 | TRBD1 | TRBV11-2 | NA | CASSSSRQGGNQPQHF | TGTGCCAGCAGCTCTAGCCGCCAGGGGGGCAATCAGCCCCAGCATTTT
TRBJ1-1 | NA | TRBV28 | NA | CASSLWGREAFF | TGTGCCAGCAGTTTATGGGGCAGAGAAGCTTTCTTT
TRBJ1-3 | NA | TRBV4-1 | few | CASSQALGPNTIYF | TGCGCCAGCAGCCAAGCTTTGGGGCCGAACACCATATATTTT
TRBJ2-7 | TRBD1 | TRBV29-1 | few | CSVIPGQGLIEQYF | TGCAGCGTTATACCGGGACAGGGTTTAATCGAGCAGTACTTC
TRBJ2-7 | NA | TRBV29-1 | NA | CSVEEGGPEQYF | TGCAGCGTTGAAGAAGGAGGGCCCGAGCAGTACTTC
TRBJ2-3 | NA | TRBV11-2 | NA | CASSLLGDKTTDTQYF | TGTGCCAGCAGCTTATTAGGGGACAAAACCACAGATACGCAGTATTTT
TRBJ2-7 | TRBD1 | TRBV28 | NA | CASSLWGTGEGYEQYF | TGTGCCAGCAGTTTATGGGGGACAGGGGAGGGTTACGAGCAGTACTTC
TRBJ2-2 | NA | TRBV18 | NA | CASSPPSRSTGELFF | TGTGCCAGCTCACCACCGTCCAGGTCTACCGGGGAGCTGTTTTTT
TRBJ1-1 | NA | TRBV9 | NA | CASSVAGANTEAFF | TGTGCCAGCAGCGTAGCAGGGGCGAACACTGAAGCTTTCTTT
TRBJ2-3 | NA | TRBV6-1 | once | CASSHRDGVADTQYF | TGTGCCAGCAGTCACAGGGACGGGGTGGCAGATACGCAGTATTTT
TRBJ2-3 | NA | TRBV19 | NA | CASSIRSVLTDTQYF | TGTGCCAGTAGTATTCGTTCGGTTTTGACAGATACGCAGTATTTT
TRBJ2-1 | NA | TRBV5-4 | NA | CASSEIVSYNEQFF | TGTGCCAGCAGCGAAATAGTTTCCTACAATGAGCAGTTCTTC
TRBJ2-1 | NA | TRBV5-1 | NA | CASSLGLGGYNEQFF | TGCGCCAGCAGCTTGGGACTGGGGGGCTACAATGAGCAGTTCTTC
TRBJ2-5 | NA | TRBV4-1 | NA | CASSQEGLIFGETQYF | TGCGCCAGCAGCCAAGAAGGACTTATATTCGGGGAGACCCAGTACTTC
TRBJ2-3 | TRBD2 | TRBV28 | NA | CASRGVAGDSGNTDTQYF | TGTGCCAGCCGGGGGGTAGCGGGAGATAGCGGGAACACAGATACGCAGTATTTT
TRBJ2-6 | NA | TRBV6-1 | NA | CASSESRGSGANVLTF | TGTGCCAGCAGTGAGTCGAGGGGGTCTGGGGCCAACGTCCTGACTTTC
TRBJ1-6 | NA | TRBV5-1 | NA | CASSLEQNSPLHF | TGCGCCAGCAGCTTGGAACAAAATTCACCCCTCCACTTT
TRBJ2-5 | NA | TRBV9 | once | CASSVAYGRGETQYF | TGTGCCAGCAGCGTAGCTTATGGGCGAGGGGAGACCCAGTACTTC
TRBJ2-3 | TRBD2 | TRBV7-9 | NA | CASSSTDGGAVTQYF | TGTGCCAGCAGCTCCACCGACGGGGGGGCCGTTACGCAGTATTTT
TRBJ2-3 | NA | TRBV7-8 | once | CASHRRGPSDTQYF | TGTGCCAGTCACAGGCGGGGACCCAGCGATACGCAGTATTTT
TRBJ2-1 | NA | TRBV5-1 | NA | CASSLGLGSTYNEQFF | TGCGCCAGCAGCTTGGGGTTGGGGAGCACATACAATGAGCAGTTCTTC
TRBJ1-1 | NA | TRBV4-2 | NA | CASSQDSGDTEAFF | TGTGCCAGCAGCCAAGATAGCGGGGACACTGAAGCTTTCTTT
TRBJ1-1 | NA | TRBV5-1 | NA | CASSFGKNTEAFF | TGCGCCAGCAGCTTCGGGAAGAACACTGAAGCTTTCTTT
TRBJ2-7 | TRBD1 | TRBV2 | NA | CASSEWGTGGDFYEQYF | TGTGCCAGCAGTGAATGGGGGACAGGGGGAGATTTCTACGAGCAGTACTTC
TRBJ2-7 | TRBD2 | TRBV15 | NA | CATSILAGTTYEQYF | TGTGCCACCAGCATTCTAGCGGGGACCACCTACGAGCAGTACTTC
TRBJ1-1 | NA | TRBV6-1 | NA | CATLRAVNTEAFF | TGTGCCACCCTCAGGGCGGTTAACACTGAAGCTTTCTTT
TRBJ2-3 | NA | TRBV28 | NA | CASSFPPSESTDTQYF | TGTGCCAGCAGTTTCCCTCCAAGCGAGAGCACAGATACGCAGTATTTT
TRBJ1-1 | NA | TRBV19 | once | CASSSRSINTEAFF | TGTGCCAGTAGTTCGCGGTCTATAAACACTGAAGCTTTCTTT
TRBJ2-1 | TRBD2 | TRBV28 | NA | CASSTLGGRAGDEQFF | TGTGCCAGCAGCACCTTAGGCGGGAGGGCCGGGGATGAGCAGTTCTTC
TRBJ2-2 | NA | TRBV5-5 | NA | CASSPRSVNTGELFF | TGTGCCAGCAGCCCCAGGTCCGTGAACACCGGGGAGCTGTTTTTT
TRBJ2-3 | TRBD2 | TRBV5-1 | NA | CASSLFIGRRESTDTQYF | TGCGCCAGCAGCTTGTTTATCGGGCGGCGGGAGAGCACAGATACGCAGTATTTT
TRBJ2-7 | TRBD1 | TRBV2 | NA | CASREGQGPYEQYF | TGTGCCAGCAGAGAAGGACAGGGCCCCTACGAGCAGTACTTC
TRBJ2-2 | TRBD1 | TRBV5-1 | NA | CASSWTGGESPGELFF | TGCGCCAGCAGCTGGACAGGGGGCGAGTCCCCCGGGGAGCTGTTTTTT
TRBJ1-6 | NA | TRBV30 | NA | CAWSSNSPLHF | TGTGCCTGGAGTTCGAATTCACCCCTCCACTTT
TRBJ2-7 | TRBD1 | TRBV7-9 | NA | CASSSWTGGTDYEQYF | TGTGCCAGCAGCTCCTGGACAGGGGGCACCGACTACGAGCAGTACTTC